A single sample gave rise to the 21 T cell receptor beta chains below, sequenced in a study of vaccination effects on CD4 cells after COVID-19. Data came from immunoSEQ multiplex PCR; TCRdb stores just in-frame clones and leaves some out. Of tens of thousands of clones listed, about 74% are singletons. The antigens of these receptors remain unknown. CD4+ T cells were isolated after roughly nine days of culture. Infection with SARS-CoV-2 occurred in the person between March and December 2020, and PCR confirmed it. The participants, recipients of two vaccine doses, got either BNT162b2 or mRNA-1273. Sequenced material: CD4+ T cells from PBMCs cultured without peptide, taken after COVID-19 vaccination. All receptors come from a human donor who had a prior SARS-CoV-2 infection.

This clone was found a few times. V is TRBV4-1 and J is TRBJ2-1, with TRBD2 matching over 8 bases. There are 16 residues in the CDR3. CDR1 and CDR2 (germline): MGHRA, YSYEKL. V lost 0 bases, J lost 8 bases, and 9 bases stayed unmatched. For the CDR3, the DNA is TGCGCCAGCAGCCAAGATTCGGCGGGGGGTAGATATGAGCAGTTCTTC. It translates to CASSQDSAGGRYEQFF.

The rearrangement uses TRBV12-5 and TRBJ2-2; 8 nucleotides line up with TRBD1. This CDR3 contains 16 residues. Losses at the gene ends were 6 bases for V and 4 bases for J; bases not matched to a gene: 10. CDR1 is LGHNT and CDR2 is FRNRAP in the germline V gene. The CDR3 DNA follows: TGTGCTAGTGGCTCGACAGGGGTGATAAGCACCGGGGAGCTGTTTTTT. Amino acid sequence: CASGSTGVISTGELFF.

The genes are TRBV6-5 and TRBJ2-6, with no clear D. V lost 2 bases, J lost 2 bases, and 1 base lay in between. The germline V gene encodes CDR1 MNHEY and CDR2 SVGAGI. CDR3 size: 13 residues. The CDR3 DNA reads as TGTGCCAGCAGTTACCCTGGGGCCAACGTCCTGACTTTC. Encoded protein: CASSYPGANVLTF.

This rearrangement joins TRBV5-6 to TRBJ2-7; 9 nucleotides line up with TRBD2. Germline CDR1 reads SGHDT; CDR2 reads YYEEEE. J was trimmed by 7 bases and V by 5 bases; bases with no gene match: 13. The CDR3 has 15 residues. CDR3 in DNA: TGTGCCAGCAGTTCGGACCCAGTAGCGGGAGTTGAGCAGTACTTC. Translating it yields CASSSDPVAGVEQYF.

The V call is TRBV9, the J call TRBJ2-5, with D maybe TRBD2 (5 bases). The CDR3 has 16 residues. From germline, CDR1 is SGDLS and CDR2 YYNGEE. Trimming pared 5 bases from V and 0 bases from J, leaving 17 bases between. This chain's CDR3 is CASSPSTRPHQETQYF. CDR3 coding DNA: TGTGCCAGCAGTCCCTCCACTAGGCCCCACCAAGAGACCCAGTACTTC.

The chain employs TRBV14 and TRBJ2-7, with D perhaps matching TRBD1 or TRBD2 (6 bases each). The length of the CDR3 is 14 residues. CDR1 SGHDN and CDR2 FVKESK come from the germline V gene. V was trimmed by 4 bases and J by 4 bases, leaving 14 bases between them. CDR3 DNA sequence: TGTGCCAGCAGCCCGGGGGCCCTGGGATACGAGCAGTACTTC. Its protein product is CASSPGALGYEQYF.

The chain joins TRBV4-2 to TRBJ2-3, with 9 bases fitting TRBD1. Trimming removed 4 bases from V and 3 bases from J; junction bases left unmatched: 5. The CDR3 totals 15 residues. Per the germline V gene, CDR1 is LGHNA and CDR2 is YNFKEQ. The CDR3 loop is CASSRWDRETDTQYF. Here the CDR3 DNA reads TGTGCCAGCAGCCGCTGGGACAGGGAGACAGATACGCAGTATTTT.

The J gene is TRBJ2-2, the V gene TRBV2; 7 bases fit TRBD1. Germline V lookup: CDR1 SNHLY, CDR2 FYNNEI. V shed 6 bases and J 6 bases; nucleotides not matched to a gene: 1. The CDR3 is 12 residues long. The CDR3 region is CASRQGAGELFF. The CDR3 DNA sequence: TGTGCCAGCAGGCAGGGGGCCGGGGAGCTGTTTTTT.

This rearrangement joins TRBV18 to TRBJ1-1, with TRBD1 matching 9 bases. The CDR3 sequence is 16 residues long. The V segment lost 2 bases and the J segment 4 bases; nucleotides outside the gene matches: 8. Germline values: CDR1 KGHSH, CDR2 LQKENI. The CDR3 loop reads CASSPNRGQGGTEAFF. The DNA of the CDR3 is TGTGCCAGCTCACCAAATCGGGGACAGGGAGGCACTGAAGCTTTCTTT.

The CDR3 loop reads CASSQEPGLGANVLTF. For the CDR3, the DNA is TGTGCCAGCAGCCAAGAACCGGGGCTTGGGGCCAACGTCCTGACTTTC. The J gene is TRBJ2-6, the V gene TRBV3-1 (or the pseudogene TRBV3-2); D possibly uses TRBD1 or TRBD2 (5 bases each). The germline CDR1 and CDR2 sequences are LGHDT and YNNKEL (reference sequence). Trimming stripped 0 bases from V and 3 bases from J, with 9 bases between. The CDR3 contains 16 residues.

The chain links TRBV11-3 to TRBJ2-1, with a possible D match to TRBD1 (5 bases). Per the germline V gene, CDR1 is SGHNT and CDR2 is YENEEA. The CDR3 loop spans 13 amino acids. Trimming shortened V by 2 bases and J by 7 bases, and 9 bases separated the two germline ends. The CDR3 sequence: CASSLSPGNEQFF. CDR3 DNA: TGTGCCAGCAGCTTATCCCCAGGGAATGAGCAGTTCTTC.

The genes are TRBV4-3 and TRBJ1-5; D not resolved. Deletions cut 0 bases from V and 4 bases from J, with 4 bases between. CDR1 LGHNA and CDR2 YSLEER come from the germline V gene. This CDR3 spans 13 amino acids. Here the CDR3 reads CASSQDYNQPQHF. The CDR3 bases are TGCGCCAGCAGCCAAGATTATAATCAGCCCCAGCATTTT.

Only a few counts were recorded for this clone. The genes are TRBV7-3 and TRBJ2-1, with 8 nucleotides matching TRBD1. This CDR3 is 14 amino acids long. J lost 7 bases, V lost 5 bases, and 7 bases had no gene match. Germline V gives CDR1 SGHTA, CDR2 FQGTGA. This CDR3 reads CASSPDRGYNEQFF. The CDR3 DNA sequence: TGTGCCAGCAGCCCCGACAGGGGATATAATGAGCAGTTCTTC. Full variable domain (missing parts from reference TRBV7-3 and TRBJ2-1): GAGVSQTPSNKVTEKGKYVELRCDPISGHTALYWYRQSLGQGPEFLIYFQGTGAADDSGLPNDRFFAVRPEGSVSTLKIQRTERGDSAVYLCASSPDRGYNEQFFGPGTRLTVL.

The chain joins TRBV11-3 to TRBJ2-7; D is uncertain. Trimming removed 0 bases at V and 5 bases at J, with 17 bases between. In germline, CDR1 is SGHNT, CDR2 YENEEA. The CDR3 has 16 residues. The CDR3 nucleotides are TGTGCCAGCAGCTTAGATAAGCGAGGAGCCACGCACGAGCAGTACTTC. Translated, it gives CASSLDKRGATHEQYF.

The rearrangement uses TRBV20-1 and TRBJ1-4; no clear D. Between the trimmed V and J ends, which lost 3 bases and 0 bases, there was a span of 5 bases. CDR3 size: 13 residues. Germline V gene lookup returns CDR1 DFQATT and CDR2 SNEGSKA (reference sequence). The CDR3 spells CSASWTTNEKLFF. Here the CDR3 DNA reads TGCAGTGCTAGTTGGACAACTAATGAAAAACTGTTTTTT.

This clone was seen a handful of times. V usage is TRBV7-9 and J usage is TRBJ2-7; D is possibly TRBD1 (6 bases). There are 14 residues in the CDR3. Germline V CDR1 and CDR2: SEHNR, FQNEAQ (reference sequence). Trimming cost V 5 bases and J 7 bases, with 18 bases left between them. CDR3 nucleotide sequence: TGTGCCAGCAGCGACCTCGACAGGCTGAGGGAGCAGTACTTC. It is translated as CASSDLDRLREQYF. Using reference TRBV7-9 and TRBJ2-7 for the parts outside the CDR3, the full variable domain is DTGVSQNPRHKITKRGQNVTFRCDPISEHNRLYWYRQTLGQGPEFLTYFQNEAQLEKSRLLSDRFSAERPKGSFSTLEIQRTEQGDSAMYLCASSDLDRLREQYFGPGTRLTVT.

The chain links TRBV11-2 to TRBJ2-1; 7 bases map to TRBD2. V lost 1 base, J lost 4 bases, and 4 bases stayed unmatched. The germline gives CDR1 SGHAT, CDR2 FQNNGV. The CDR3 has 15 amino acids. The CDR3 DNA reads TGTGCCAGCAGCTTAGGACTAGCTGATTACAATGAGCAGTTCTTC. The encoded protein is CASSLGLADYNEQFF.

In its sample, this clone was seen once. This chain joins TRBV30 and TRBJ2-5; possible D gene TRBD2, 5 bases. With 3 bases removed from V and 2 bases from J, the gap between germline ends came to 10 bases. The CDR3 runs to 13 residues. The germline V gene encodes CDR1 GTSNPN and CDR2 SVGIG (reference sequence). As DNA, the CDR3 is TGTGCCTGGAGCAGAGGGCTGCAAGAGACCCAGTACTTC. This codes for CAWSRGLQETQYF.

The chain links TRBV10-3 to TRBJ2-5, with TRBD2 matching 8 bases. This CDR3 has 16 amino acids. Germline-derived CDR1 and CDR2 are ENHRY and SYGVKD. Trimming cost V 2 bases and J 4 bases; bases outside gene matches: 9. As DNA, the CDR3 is TGTGCCATCAGTGAGGCCAGGGCGGGAGGCTTAGAGACCCAGTACTTC. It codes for CAISEARAGGLETQYF.

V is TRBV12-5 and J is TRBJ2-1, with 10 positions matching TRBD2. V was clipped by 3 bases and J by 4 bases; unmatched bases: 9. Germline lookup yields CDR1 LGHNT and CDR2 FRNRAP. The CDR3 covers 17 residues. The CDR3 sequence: CASGFSGTSASYNEQFF. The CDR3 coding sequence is TGTGCTAGTGGTTTCTCCGGGACTAGCGCATCATACAATGAGCAGTTCTTC.

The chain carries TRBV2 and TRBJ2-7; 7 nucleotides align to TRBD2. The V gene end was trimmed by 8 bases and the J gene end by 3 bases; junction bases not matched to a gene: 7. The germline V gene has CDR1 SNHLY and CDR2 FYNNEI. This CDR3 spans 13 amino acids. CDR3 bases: TGTGCCAGCGGGGACTATTTCCGCTACGAGCAGTACTTC. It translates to CASGDYFRYEQYF.